These 3 T cell receptor beta chains came from one sample sequenced in a study of blood T cell repertoires in COVID-19 (dated by TCRdb to the early 2020s). The receptor library was made with the immunoSEQ multiplex PCR assay. The source is immuneACCESS, and TCRdb retained only in-frame sequences with V and J called. Part of the clones is not carried over; for the studies checked, unresolved V genes explain less than half of this, and the remainder is unexplained. The sample includes some 200,000 clones, with 65% to 90% observed a single time. 5.2% of the sample lies in the top ten. The sequencing input was PBMCs or T cells enriched from blood (not recorded which). Receptors originate from a woman aged 55-70 years with acute COVID-19.

This clone was seen only once. The rearrangement joins TRBV5-4 to TRBJ2-5, with D uncertain. V was shortened by 4 bases and J by 1 base, with 20 bases between the two germline ends. The CDR3 contains 17 residues. Germline V CDR1 and CDR2: SGHNT, YYREEE (reference sequence). The CDR3 spells CASSPLSSSPLQETQYF. In DNA form, the CDR3 reads TGTGCCAGCAGCCCTCTTAGTTCGTCGCCCCTCCAAGAGACCCAGTACTTC.

This clone has more than one count but fewer than ten. The chain links TRBV2 to TRBJ2-7, with 10 bases aligning to TRBD1. The germline CDR1 and CDR2 sequences are SNHLY and FYNNEI. V was clipped by 6 bases and J by 2 bases; unmatched bases: 16. The CDR3 has 18 residues. CDR3 nucleotides: TGTGCCAGCAGACAAGGGACAGGGGCCGCGTTAGCAACCTACGAGCAGTACGTC. This codes for CASRQGTGAALATYEQYV.

V gene TRBV19 combines with J gene TRBJ1-3; no clear D gene. Trimming shortened V by 3 bases and J by 0 bases, and 12 bases separated the two germline ends. Germline V gene sequence: CDR1 LNHDA, CDR2 SQIVND (reference sequence). This CDR3 has 16 amino acids. The CDR3 loop is CASSILSTTSGNTIYF. DNA of the CDR3: TGTGCCAGTAGTATTCTTTCGACAACCTCTGGAAACACCATATATTTT.